Listed here is a single TCR beta chain. Sequencing was performed with immunoSEQ multiplex PCR; in TCRdb, only in-frame clones are kept and a portion is missing. Of about 84,000 clones in the sample, less than 98% were seen once. The data were obtained in a study of technical replicates of blood from a handful of donors. In germline, CDR1 is DFQATT, CDR2 SNEGSKA (reference sequence). Trimming left V 6 bases short and J 16 bases short, with 16 bases between. The CDR3 spans 10 residues. The chain uses TRBV20-1 and TRBJ2-1; a possible D gene is TRBD1 (6 bases). Material: T cells isolated from PBMCs. This receptor was obtained from a human donor in good health. The CDR3 region is CSARSGHAFF. CDR3 DNA: TGCAGTGCCCGTTCGGGACACGCATTCTTC.